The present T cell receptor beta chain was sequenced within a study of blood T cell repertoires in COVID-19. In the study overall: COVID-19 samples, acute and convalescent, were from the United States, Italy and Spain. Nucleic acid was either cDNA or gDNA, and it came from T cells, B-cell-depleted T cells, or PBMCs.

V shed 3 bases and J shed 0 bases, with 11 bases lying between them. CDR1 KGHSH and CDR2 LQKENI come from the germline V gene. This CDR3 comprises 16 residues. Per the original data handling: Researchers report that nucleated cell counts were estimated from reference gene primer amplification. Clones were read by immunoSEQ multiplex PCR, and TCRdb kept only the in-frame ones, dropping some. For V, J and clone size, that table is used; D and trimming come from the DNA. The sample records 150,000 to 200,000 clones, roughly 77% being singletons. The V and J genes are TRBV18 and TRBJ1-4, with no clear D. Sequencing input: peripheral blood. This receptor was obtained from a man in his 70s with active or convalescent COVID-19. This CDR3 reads CASSPGNYATNEKLFF. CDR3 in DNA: TGTGCCAGCTCACCCGGGAATTATGCAACTAATGAAAAACTGTTTTTT.